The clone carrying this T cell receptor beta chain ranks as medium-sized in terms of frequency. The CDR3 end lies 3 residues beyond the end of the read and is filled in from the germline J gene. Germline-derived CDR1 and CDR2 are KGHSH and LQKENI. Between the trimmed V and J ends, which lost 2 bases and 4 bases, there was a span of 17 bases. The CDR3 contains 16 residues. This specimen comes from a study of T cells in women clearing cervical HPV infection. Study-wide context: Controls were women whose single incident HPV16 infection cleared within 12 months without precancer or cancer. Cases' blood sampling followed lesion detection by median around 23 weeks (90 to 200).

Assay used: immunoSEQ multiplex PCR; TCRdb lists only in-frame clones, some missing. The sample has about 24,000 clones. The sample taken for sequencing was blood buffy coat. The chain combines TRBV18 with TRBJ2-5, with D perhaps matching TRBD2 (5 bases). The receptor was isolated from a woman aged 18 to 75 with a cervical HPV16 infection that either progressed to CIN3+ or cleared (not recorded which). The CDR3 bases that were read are TGTGCCAGCTCACCATGGGGTAGCGCGGTATCAGAGACC. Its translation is CASSPWGSAVSET. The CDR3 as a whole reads CASSPWGSAVSETQYF.